The 5 T cell receptor beta chains given below trace back to one sample, sequenced in a study of T-cell reconstitution after alpha-beta-depleted transplantation in children. As it was prepared, the TCRbeta library received unique molecular identifiers. TCRdb recomputed calls from the PCR reads with MiXCR, one row per CDR3 protein. The repertoire includes around 700,000 distinct CDR3 sequences, roughly 14% of them detected once, and around 0.76% sits in the top ten. This specimen consisted of PBMCs, obtained before TCRalphabeta/CD19-depleted stem cell transplant. The receptors come from a girl between 2 and 10 years old with congenital amegakaryocytic thrombocytopenia, due to receive a stem cell transplant.

This clonotype was observed a few times. The chain has TRBV12-3 or TRBV12-4 and TRBJ2-7; unclear D gene. Trimming took off 6 bases at V and 5 bases at J, with 11 bases between the two ends. CDR3 length: 12 amino acids. CDR3 nucleotides: TGTGCCAGCAGCCTAGGTTGGCACGAGCAGTACTTC. It specifies CASSLGWHEQYF.

The rearrangement links TRBV7-6 to TRBJ2-3; D gene ambiguous. The CDR3 sequence is 14 residues long. Between the trimmed V and J ends, which lost 5 bases and 1 base, there was a span of 10 bases. In germline, CDR1 is SGHVS, CDR2 FNYEAQ. Here the CDR3 reads CASSRGGGTDTQYF. The CDR3 DNA reads as TGTGCCAGCAGCCGAGGTGGGGGCACAGATACGCAGTATTTT.

This chain links TRBV27 with TRBJ1-5; 10 bases align to TRBD1. CDR3 size: 18 residues. CDR1 MNHEY and CDR2 SMNVEV come from the germline V gene (reference sequence). V dropped 1 base and J dropped 1; count of bases not matched to a gene: 7. CDR3 loop: CASSLWLPGQGSNQPQHF. Here the CDR3 DNA reads TGTGCCAGCAGTTTATGGCTACCGGGACAGGGGAGCAATCAGCCCCAGCATTTT.

With respect to this clonotype: Here the CDR3 omits its conserved ending phenylalanine or tryptophan, so a read error is the likely source. The CDR3 is CASSPQVTSGGLFYEQYL. The DNA of the CDR3 is TGTGCCAGCAGCCCGCAGGTCACTAGCGGGGGACTTTTCTACGAGCAGTACCTC. This chain links TRBV4-2 with TRBJ2-7; 11 bases are a match to TRBD2. Germline CDR1 LGHNA, CDR2 YNFKEQ. The CDR3 consists of 18 residues. The J segment lost 3 bases and the V segment lost 4 bases, leaving 14 bases of the junction unmatched.

In this sample, this clonotype turned up many times. The chain joins TRBV11-2 to TRBJ2-3; no clear D gene. The germline V gene has CDR1 SGHAT and CDR2 FQNNGV. Trimming pared 10 bases from V and 0 bases from J, leaving 17 bases between. The CDR3 length is 15 residues. CDR3 nucleotides: TGTGCCACTGCTCCCCGCGGTACTAGCACAGATACGCAGTATTTT. It is translated as CATAPRGTSTDTQYF.